This record covers a single TCR beta chain. Its target is not known. The read ends 3 residues early relative to the CDR3; the germline J gene fills the gap. This sample also contains other DNA sequences that code for the same CDR3. This entry comes from a study of T cell clonality in common variable immunodeficiency. Sequenced by immunoSEQ multiplex PCR; TCRdb stores in-frame clones only, minus some. The repertoire consists of approximately 14,000 clones, none detected only once. Germline CDR1 and CDR2: SEHNR and FQNEAQ (reference sequence). V lost 1 base and J 6 bases, leaving 12 bases between the germline ends. The CDR3 has 14 amino acids. Study observations and caveats: Common variable immunodeficiency TCR beta sequences reportedly had fewer deletions and N-nucleotide insertions.

This clonotype originated in a human donor with common variable immunodeficiency. Material: peripheral blood mononuclear cells. This rearrangement joins TRBV7-9 to TRBJ1-1; D is uncertain. Here the CDR3 reads CASSLGSGFSEAFF. The CDR3 bases that were read are TGTGCCAGCAGCTTAGGGTCGGGGTTTTCTGAA.